This T cell receptor beta chain originates from a study of shared clonotypes between healthy human individuals. Findings and limits, study-wide: Around 4.7% of naive CD4 clonotypes were shared across a few donors.

Libraries were prepared by immunoSEQ multiplex PCR; TCRdb keeps only in-frame clonotypes and omits some of them. The top ten clones hold approximately 1.5% of a sample with about 1 million clones, about three quarters of them seen once. This clone has a handful of counts. Its antigen is undetermined. V dropped 7 bases and J dropped 7; count of bases not matched to a gene: 8. There are 15 residues in the CDR3. Germline lookup yields CDR1 SNHLY and CDR2 FYNNEI. The sequencing sample was made of memory CD4+ T cells sorted from blood. The sample's subset: CD45RA-negative fraction. The sequence came from a man between 18 and 29 years old in good health. The chain uses TRBV2 and TRBJ1-4; TRBD1 matches at 11 bases. As DNA, the CDR3 is TGTGCCAGCATCTTCCTCGGGACAGGGGGTGAAAAACTGTTTTTT. This encodes CASIFLGTGGEKLFF.